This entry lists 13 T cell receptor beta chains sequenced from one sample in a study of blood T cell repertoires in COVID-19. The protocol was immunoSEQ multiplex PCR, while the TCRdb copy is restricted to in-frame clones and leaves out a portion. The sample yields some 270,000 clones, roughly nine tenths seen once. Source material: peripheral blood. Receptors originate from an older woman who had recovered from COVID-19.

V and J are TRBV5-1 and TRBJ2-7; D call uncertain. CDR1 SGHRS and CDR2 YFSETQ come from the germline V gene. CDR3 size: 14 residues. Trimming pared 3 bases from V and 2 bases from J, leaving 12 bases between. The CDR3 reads CASSSVPQAYEQYF. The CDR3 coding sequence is TGCGCCAGCAGCTCGGTCCCCCAGGCCTACGAGCAGTACTTC.

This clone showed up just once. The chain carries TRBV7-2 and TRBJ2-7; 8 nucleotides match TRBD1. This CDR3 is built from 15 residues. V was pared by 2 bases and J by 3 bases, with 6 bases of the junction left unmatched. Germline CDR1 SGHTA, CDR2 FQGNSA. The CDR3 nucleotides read TGTGCCAGCAGCTTAACCGGGACAGGAATCTACGAGCAGTACTTC. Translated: CASSLTGTGIYEQYF.

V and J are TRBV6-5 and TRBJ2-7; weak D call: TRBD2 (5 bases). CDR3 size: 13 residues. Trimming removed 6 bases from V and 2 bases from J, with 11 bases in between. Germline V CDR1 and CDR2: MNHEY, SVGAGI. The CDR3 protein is CASSLDGTYEQYF. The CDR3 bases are TGTGCCAGCAGCCTAGACGGGACCTACGAGCAGTACTTC.

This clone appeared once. The DNA of the CDR3 is TGTGCCAGCAGCGGTAACAGGGCTGAAGCTTTCTTT. Residues: CASSGNRAEAFF. The chain employs TRBV11-1 and TRBJ1-1; possible D gene TRBD1, 6 bases. The length of the CDR3 is 12 residues. Deletions cut 5 bases from V and 6 bases from J, with 10 bases between. Germline V lookup: CDR1 SGHAT, CDR2 FQDESV (reference sequence). Full variable domain (remainder filled in from reference TRBV11-1 and TRBJ1-1): EAEVAQSPRYKITEKSQAVAFWCDPISGHATLYWYRQILGQGPELLVQFQDESVVDDSQLPKDRFSAERLKGVDSTLKIQPAELGDSAMYLCASSGNRAEAFFGQGTRLTVV.

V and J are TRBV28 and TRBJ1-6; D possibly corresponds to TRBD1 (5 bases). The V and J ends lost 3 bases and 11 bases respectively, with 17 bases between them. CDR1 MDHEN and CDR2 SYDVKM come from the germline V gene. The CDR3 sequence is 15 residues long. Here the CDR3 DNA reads TGTGCCAGCAGTTTTGGGGCAGGCCAGGTGACACCCCTCCACTTT. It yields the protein CASSFGAGQVTPLHF.

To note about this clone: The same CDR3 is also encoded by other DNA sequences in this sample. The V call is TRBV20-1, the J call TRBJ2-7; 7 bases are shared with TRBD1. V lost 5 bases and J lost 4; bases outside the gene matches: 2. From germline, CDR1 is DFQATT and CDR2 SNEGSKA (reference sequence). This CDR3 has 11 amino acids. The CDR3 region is CSARQGYEQYF. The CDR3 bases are TGCAGTGCTCGACAGGGTTACGAGCAGTACTTC.

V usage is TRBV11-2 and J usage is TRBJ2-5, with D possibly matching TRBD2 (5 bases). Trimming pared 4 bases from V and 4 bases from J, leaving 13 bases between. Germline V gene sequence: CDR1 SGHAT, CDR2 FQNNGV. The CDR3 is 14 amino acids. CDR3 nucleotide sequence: TGTGCCAGCAGCTCCCCGCGTGGGAGAGAGACCCAGTACTTC. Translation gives CASSSPRGRETQYF.

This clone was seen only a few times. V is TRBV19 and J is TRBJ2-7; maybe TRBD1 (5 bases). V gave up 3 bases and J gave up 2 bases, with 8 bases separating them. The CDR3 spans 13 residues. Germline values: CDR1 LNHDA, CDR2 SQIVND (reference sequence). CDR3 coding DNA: TGTGCCAGTAGTATGGGGCAGGCCTACGAGCAGTACTTC. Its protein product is CASSMGQAYEQYF.

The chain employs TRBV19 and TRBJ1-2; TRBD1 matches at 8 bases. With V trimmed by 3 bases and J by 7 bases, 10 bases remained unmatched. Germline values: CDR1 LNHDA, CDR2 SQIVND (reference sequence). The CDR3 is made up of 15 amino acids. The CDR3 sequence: CASSIKSDRVAGYTF. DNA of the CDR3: TGTGCCAGTAGTATCAAATCGGACAGGGTGGCTGGCTACACCTTC.

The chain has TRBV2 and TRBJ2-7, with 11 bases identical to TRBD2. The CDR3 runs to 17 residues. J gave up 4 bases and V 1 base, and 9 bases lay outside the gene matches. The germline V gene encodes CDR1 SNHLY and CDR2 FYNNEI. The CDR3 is CASSEGGYRTSGYEQYF. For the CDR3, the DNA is TGTGCCAGCAGTGAAGGGGGGTATAGGACTAGCGGGTACGAGCAGTACTTC. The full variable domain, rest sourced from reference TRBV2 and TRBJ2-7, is EPEVTQTPSHQVTQMGQEVILRCVPISNHLYFYWYRQILGQKVEFLVSFYNNEISEKSEIFDDQFSVERPDGSNFTLKIRSTKLEDSAMYFCASSEGGYRTSGYEQYFGPGTRLTVT.

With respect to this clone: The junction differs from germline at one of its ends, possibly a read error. CDR3 loop: CTISEETGGAYNEQFF. The CDR3 DNA is TGTACCATCAGTGAAGAAACAGGGGGCGCGTACAATGAGCAGTTCTTC. This rearrangement joins TRBV10-3 to TRBJ2-1; 9 nucleotides line up with TRBD1. In germline, CDR1 is ENHRY, CDR2 SYGVKD. The CDR3 contains 16 residues.

CDR3 nucleotide sequence: TGCAGCGTTACCCCAACGATGAGGACTAACTATGGCTACACCTTC. It yields the protein CSVTPTMRTNYGYTF. This chain connects TRBV29-1 to TRBJ1-2; D remains ambiguous. Germline V gives CDR1 SQVTM, CDR2 ANQGSEA. CDR3 size: 15 residues. Trimming took 5 bases from V and 0 from J, leaving 16 bases between them.

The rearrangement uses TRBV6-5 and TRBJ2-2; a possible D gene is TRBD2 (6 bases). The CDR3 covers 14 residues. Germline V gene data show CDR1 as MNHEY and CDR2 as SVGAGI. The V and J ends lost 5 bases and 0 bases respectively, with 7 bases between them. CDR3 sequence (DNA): TGTGCCAGCAGTCGGGACTCGAACACCGGGGAGCTGTTTTTT. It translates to CASSRDSNTGELFF.